This TCR beta chain is from a study of T cell responses to AZD1222 COVID-19 vaccine. The study's findings and limits: The study reported that nearly half of spike-specific TCRs target unmutated variant regions. Only a handful of individuals given AZD1222 were seropositive at baseline.

Comments on this clone: As yet, its antigen is unknown.

Using immunoSEQ multiplex PCR, the repertoire was profiled, and TCRdb retains in-frame clones only, with some absent. The data show 60,000 to 80,000 clones, over 85% seen once. V lost 5 bases and J 4 bases, leaving 8 bases between the germline ends. CDR1 is MNHEY and CDR2 is SMNVEV in the germline V gene (reference sequence). This CDR3 is 13 amino acids long. This sequence joins TRBV27 and TRBJ2-2; D gene unclear. This clonotype was obtained from an adult in good health. Sequenced material: peripheral blood, taken on day 0 of AZD1222 vaccination. Written as DNA, the CDR3 is TGTGCCAGCAGTCCCGGTGCCACCGGGGAGCTGTTTTTT. Translated, it gives CASSPGATGELFF.